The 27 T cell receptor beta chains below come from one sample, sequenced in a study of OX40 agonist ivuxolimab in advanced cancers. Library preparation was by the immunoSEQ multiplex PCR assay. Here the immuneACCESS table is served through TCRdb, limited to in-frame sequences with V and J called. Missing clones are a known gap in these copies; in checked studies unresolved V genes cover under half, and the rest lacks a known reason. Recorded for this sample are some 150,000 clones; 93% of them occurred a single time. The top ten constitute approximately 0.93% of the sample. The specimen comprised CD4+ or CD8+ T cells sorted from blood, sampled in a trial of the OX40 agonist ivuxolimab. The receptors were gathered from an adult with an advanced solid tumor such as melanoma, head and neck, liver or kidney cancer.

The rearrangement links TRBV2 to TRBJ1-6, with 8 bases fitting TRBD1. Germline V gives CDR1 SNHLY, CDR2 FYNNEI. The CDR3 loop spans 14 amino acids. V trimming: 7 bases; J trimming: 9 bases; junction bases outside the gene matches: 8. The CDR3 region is CASKAGQVGSPLHF. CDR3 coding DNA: TGTGCCAGCAAGGCGGGACAGGTCGGTTCACCCCTCCACTTT.

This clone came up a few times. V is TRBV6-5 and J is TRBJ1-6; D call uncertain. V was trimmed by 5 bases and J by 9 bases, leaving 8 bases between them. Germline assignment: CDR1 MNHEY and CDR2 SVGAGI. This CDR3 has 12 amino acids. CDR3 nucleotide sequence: TGTGCCAGCAGTCTTCTCGGTTCACCCCTCCACTTT. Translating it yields CASSLLGSPLHF.

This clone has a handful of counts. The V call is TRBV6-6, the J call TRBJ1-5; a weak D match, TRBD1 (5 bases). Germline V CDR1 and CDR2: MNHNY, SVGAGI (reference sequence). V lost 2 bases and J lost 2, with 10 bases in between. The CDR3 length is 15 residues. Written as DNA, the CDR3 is TGTGCCAGCAGTTACCTAGACAGTCGCAATCAGCCCCAGCATTTT. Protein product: CASSYLDSRNQPQHF.

The CDR3 is CASSEESDSKNIQYF. The DNA for the CDR3 is TGTGCCAGCAGTGAAGAGTCGGACAGTAAAAACATTCAGTACTTC. The rearrangement links TRBV2 to TRBJ2-4, with D tentatively TRBD1 (6 bases). Trimming pared 1 base from V and 4 bases from J, leaving 11 bases between. In germline, CDR1 is SNHLY, CDR2 FYNNEI. The CDR3 sequence is 15 residues long.

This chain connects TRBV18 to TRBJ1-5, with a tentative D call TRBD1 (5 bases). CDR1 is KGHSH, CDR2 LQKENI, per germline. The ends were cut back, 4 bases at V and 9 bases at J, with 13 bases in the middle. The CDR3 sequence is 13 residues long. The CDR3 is CASSRSQERPQHF. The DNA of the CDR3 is TGTGCCAGCTCACGTTCACAGGAGCGGCCCCAGCATTTT.

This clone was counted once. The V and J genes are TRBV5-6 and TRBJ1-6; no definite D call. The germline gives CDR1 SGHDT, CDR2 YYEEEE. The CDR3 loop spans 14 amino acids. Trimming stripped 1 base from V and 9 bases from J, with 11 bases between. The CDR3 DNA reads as TGTGCCAGCAGCTTGCGGGATAACGCTTCACCCCTCCACTTT. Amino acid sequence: CASSLRDNASPLHF.

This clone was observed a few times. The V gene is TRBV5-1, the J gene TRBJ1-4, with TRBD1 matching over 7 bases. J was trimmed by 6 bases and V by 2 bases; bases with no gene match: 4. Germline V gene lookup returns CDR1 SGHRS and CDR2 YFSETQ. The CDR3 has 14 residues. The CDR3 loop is CASSLRGRDEKLFF. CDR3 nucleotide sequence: TGCGCCAGCAGCTTAAGGGGGCGGGATGAAAAACTGTTTTTT.

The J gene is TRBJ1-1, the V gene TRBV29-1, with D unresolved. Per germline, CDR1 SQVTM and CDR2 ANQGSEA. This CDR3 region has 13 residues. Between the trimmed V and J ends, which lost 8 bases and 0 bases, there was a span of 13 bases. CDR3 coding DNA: TGCAGCCTTTCGCAGGCCATGAACACTGAAGCTTTCTTT. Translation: CSLSQAMNTEAFF.

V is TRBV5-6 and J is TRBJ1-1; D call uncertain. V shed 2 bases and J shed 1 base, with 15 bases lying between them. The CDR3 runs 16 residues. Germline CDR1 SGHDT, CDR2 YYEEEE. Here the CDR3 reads CASSFTTNTANTEAFF. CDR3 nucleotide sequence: TGTGCCAGCAGCTTTACTACCAACACGGCGAACACTGAAGCTTTCTTT.

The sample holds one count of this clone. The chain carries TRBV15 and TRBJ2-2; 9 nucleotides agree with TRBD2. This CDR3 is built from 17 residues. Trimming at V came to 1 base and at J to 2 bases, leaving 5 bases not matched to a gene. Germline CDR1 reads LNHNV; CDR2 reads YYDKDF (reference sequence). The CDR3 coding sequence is TGTGCCACCAGCAGAGCTGGGACTAGCCGAAACACCGGGGAGCTGTTTTTT. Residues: CATSRAGTSRNTGELFF.

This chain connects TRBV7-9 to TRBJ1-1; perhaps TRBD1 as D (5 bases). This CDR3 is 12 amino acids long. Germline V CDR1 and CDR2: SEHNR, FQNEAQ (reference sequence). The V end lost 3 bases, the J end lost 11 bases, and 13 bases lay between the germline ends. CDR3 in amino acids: CASSFEGVRAFF. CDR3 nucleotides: TGTGCCAGCAGCTTTGAAGGGGTCCGGGCTTTCTTT.

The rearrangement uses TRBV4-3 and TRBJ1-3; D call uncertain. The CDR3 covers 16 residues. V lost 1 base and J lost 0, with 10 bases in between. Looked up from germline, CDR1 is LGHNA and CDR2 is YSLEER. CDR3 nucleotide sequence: TGCGCCAGCAGCCAAGTCGGGGTGCTCTCTGGAAACACCATATATTTT. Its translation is CASSQVGVLSGNTIYF.

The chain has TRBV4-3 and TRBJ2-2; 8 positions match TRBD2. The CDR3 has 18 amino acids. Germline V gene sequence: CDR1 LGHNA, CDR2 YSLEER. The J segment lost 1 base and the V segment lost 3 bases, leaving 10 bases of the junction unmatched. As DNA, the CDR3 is TGCGCCAGCAGCCAGGCCCCAGGAGCGGGGGTGAACACCGGGGAGCTGTTTTTT. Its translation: CASSQAPGAGVNTGELFF.

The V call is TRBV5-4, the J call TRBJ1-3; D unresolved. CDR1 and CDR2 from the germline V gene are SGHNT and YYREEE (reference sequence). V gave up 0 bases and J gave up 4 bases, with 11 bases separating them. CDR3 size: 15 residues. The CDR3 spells CASSLASRHGNTIYF. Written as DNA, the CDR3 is TGTGCCAGCAGCTTGGCATCCAGGCACGGAAACACCATATATTTT.

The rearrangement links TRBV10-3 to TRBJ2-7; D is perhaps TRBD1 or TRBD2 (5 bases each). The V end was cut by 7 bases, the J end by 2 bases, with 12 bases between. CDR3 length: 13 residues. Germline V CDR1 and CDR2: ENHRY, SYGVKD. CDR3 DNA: TGTGCCATCAACACCGGGACGACCTACGAGCAGTACTTC. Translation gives CAINTGTTYEQYF.

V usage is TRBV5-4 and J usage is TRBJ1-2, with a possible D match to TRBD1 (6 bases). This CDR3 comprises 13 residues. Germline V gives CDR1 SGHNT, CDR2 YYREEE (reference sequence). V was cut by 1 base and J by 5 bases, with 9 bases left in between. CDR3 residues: CASSLRTDYGYTF. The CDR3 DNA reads TGTGCCAGCAGCTTGAGGACAGATTATGGCTACACCTTC.

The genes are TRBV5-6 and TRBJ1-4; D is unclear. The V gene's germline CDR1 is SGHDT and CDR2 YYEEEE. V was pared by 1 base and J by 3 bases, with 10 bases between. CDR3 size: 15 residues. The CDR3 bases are TGTGCCAGCAGCTTGTGGGTGGGGTCTAATGAAAAACTGTTTTTT. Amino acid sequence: CASSLWVGSNEKLFF.

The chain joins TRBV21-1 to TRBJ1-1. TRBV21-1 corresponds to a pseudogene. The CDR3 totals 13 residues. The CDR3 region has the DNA TGTGCCAGCAGCAAAAGTGTAGGAACTGAAGCTTTCTTT. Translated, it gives CASSKSVGTEAFF.

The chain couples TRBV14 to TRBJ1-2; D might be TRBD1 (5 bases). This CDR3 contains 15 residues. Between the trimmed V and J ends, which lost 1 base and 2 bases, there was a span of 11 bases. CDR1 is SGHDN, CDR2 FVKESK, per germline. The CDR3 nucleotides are TGTGCCAGCAGCCAAGGGTTTCAGGGAAACTATGGCTACACCTTC. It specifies CASSQGFQGNYGYTF.

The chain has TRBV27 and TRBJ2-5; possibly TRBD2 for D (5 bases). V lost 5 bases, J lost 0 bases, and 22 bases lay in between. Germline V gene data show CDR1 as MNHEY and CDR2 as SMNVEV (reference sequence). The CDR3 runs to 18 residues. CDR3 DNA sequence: TGTGCCAGCAGTCCTCTCGGGCTAGCAATCACCTACCAAGAGACCCAGTACTTC. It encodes CASSPLGLAITYQETQYF.

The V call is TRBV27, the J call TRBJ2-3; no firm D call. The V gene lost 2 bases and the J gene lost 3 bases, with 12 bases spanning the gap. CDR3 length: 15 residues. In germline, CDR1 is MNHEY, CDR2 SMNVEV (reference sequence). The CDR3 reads CASSLISRITDTQYF. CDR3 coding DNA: TGTGCCAGCAGTTTAATCTCTAGAATAACAGATACGCAGTATTTT.

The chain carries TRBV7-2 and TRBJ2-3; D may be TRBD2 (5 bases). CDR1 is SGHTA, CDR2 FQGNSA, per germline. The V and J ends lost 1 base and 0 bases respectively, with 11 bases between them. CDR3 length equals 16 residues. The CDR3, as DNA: TGTGCCAGCAGCTTAGGGGTAGCGAGAAGCACAGATACGCAGTATTTT. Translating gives CASSLGVARSTDTQYF.

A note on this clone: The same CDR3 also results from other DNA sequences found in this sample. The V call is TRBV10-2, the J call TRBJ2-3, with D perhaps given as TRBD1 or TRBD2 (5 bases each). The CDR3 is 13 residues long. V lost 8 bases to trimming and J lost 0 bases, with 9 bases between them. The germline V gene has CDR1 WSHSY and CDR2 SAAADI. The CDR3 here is CASDRDSTDTQYF. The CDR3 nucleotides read TGCGCCAGCGATCGGGACAGCACAGATACGCAGTATTTT.

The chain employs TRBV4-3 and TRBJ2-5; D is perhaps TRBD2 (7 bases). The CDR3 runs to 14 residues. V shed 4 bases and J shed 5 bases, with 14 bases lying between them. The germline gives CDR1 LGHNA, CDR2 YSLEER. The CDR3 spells CASSRTGGWETQYF. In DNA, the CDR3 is TGCGCCAGCAGCCGCACGGGGGGCTGGGAGACCCAGTACTTC.

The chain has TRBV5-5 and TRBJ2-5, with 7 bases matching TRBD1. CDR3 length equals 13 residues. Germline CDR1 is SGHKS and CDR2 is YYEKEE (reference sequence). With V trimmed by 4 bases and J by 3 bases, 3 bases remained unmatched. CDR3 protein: CASSRQGEETQYF. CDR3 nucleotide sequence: TGTGCCAGCAGCCGCCAGGGGGAAGAGACCCAGTACTTC. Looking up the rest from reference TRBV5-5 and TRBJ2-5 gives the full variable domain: DAGVTQSPTHLIKTRGQQVTLRCSPISGHKSVSWYQQVLGQGPQFIFQYYEKEERGRGNFPDRFSARQFPNYSSELNVNALLLGDSALYLCASSRQGEETQYFGPGTRLLVL.

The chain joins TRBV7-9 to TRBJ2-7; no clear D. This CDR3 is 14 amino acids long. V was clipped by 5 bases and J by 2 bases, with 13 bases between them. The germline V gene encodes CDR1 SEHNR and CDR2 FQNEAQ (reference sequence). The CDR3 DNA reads TGTGCCAGCAGCGTTAGCTACCCTACCTACGAGCAGTACTTC. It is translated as CASSVSYPTYEQYF.

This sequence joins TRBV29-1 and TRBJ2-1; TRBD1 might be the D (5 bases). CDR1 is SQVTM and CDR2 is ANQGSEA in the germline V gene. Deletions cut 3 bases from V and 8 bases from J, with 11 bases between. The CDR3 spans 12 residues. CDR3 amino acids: CSVETQGDEQFF. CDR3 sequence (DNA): TGCAGCGTTGAGACTCAGGGTGATGAGCAGTTCTTC.